The subject of this entry is one T cell receptor (beta chain). Its target is unknown. Researchers used the Oncomine TCR Beta short-read assay to sequence DNA from cultured CD4+ T cells. Someone extracted genomic DNA from cultured CD4+ T cells. TCRdb passed the PCR reads through MiXCR, listing each CDR3 protein once. The data show 15,000 to 20,000 distinct CDR3 sequences, with 50% seen just once and about 10% held by the top ten. The data stem from a study of vaccination and CD4 T cells after COVID-19. Treatment described: roughly 11-day PBMC culture with coronavirus spike peptide pools or control peptides (ViraFEST assay). This CDR3 region has 15 residues. Germline CDR1 SEHNR, CDR2 FQNEAQ (reference sequence). V trimming: 5 bases; J trimming: 1 base; junction bases outside the gene matches: 3.

This clonotype originated in a human donor who had recovered from COVID-19. The chain combines TRBV7-9 with TRBJ1-3; 9 bases line up with TRBD1. Sequencing was carried out using CD4+ T cells from blood, cultured in vitro. The CDR3 region has the DNA TGTGCCAGCAGCAAACAGGGGGCTTCTGGAAACACCATATATTTT. It yields the protein CASSKQGASGNTIYF.